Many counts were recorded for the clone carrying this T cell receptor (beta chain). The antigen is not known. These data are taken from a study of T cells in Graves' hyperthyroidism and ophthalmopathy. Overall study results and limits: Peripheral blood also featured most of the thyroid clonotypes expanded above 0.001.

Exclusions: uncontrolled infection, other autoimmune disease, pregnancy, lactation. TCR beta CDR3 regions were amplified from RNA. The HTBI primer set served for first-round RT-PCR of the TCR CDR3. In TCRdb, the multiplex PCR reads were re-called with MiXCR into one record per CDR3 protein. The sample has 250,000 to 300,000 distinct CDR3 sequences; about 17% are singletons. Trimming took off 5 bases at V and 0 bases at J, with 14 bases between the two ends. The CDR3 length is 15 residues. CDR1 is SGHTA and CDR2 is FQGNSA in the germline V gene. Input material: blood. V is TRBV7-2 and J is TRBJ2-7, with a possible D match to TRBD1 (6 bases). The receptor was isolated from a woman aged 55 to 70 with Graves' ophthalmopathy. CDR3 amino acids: CASSPPRTASYEQYF. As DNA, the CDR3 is TGTGCCAGCAGCCCACCCCGGACAGCCTCCTACGAGCAGTACTTC.